These 18 T cell receptor beta chains were all obtained from the same sample, sequenced in a study of CD8 T cells in ankylosing spondylitis. Points from the study as a whole: A motif of roughly eight highly homologous TCR beta variants was seen as apparently characteristic of ankylosing spondylitis blood.

TCRdb ran MiXCR on the 5' RACE reads and lists one entry per CDR3 protein. This sample has roughly 300,000 distinct CDR3 sequences, with roughly 8% found just once. The antigens these receptors bind are not known. Source material: blood, either unsorted or a sorted T cell fraction (not recorded which). These receptors all come from a male donor with ankylosing spondylitis.

This clonotype was picked up a small number of times. This sequence joins TRBV4-3 and TRBJ2-7; possible D gene TRBD2, 5 bases. Trimming stripped 1 base from V and 4 bases from J, with 20 bases between. The CDR3 loop spans 17 amino acids. The germline V gene encodes CDR1 LGHNA and CDR2 YSLEER. The CDR3 loop reads CASSQAFMAGVAYEQYF. The DNA for the CDR3 is TGCGCCAGCAGCCAAGCCTTTATGGCCGGGGTGGCGTACGAGCAGTACTTC.

The chain combines TRBV4-3 with TRBJ2-7; D gene uncertain. Between the trimmed V and J ends, which lost 4 bases and 6 bases, there was a span of 13 bases. CDR3 length equals 13 residues. The germline CDR1 and CDR2 sequences are LGHNA and YSLEER. The CDR3 DNA reads TGCGCCAGCAGCCTGACCCCCACTGGCGAGCAGTACTTC. This sequence encodes CASSLTPTGEQYF.

The chain recombines TRBV10-3 with TRBJ2-6, with no clear D. This CDR3 has 14 residues. Trimming cost V 4 bases and J 1 base, with 5 bases left between them. Germline loops: CDR1 ENHRY, CDR2 SYGVKD. The CDR3 DNA follows: TGTGCCATCAGTGGGGATTCTGGGGCCAACGTCCTGACTTTC. This translates into CAISGDSGANVLTF.

The V call is TRBV19, the J call TRBJ2-1; D is unclear. The V gene lost 4 bases and the J gene lost 9 bases, with 13 bases spanning the gap. The CDR3 is 13 amino acids. Per the germline V gene, CDR1 is LNHDA and CDR2 is SQIVND (reference sequence). CDR3 sequence: CASSSPGGGEQFF. The DNA of the CDR3 is TGTGCCAGTAGTAGCCCGGGTGGCGGTGAGCAGTTCTTC.

This clonotype showed up just a few times. The CDR3 DNA sequence: TGTGCCAGCAGATCGATTCCCCGGGAGACCCAGTACTTC. Translating gives CASRSIPRETQYF. This sequence joins TRBV6-1 and TRBJ2-5; D ambiguous. Germline V gene lookup returns CDR1 MNHNS and CDR2 SASEGT. The CDR3 length is 13 residues. Trimming removed 6 bases from V and 5 bases from J, with 13 bases in between.

This clonotype was seen a handful of times. This sequence joins TRBV9 and TRBJ2-3; no clear D gene. Germline CDR1 and CDR2: SGDLS and YYNGEE. The CDR3 consists of 14 residues. The V gene lost 0 bases and the J gene lost 0 bases, with 5 bases spanning the gap. CDR3 sequence reads: CASSVVASTDTQYF. CDR3 sequence (DNA): TGTGCCAGCAGCGTAGTTGCCAGCACAGATACGCAGTATTTT.

This clonotype turned up a few times. This chain connects TRBV29-1 to TRBJ2-3; D is uncertain. Per the germline V gene, CDR1 is SQVTM and CDR2 is ANQGSEA. V was shortened by 5 bases and J by 6 bases, with 6 bases between the two germline ends. CDR3 length equals 10 residues. CDR3 nucleotides: TGCAGCGTTTTTGTGGATACGCAGTATTTT. Protein: CSVFVDTQYF.

This clonotype showed up just a few times. V and J are TRBV28 and TRBJ2-4; tentative D call: TRBD2 (5 bases). V lost 4 bases to trimming and J lost 1 base, with 8 bases between them. The CDR3 length is 14 residues. Germline loops: CDR1 MDHEN, CDR2 SYDVKM. CDR3 in DNA: TGTGCCAGCAGTTCTTCTAGCGCCAAAAACATTCAGTACTTC. This translates into CASSSSSAKNIQYF.

This clonotype was seen at least ten times. The chain couples TRBV7-3 to TRBJ2-1; D may match TRBD1 or TRBD2 (6 bases each). Trimming pared 6 bases from V and 6 bases from J, leaving 24 bases between. Looked up from germline, CDR1 is SGHTA and CDR2 is FQGTGA. There are 17 residues in the CDR3. The CDR3 DNA reads as TGTGCCAGCAGAGTTAGGTTGTTTGCGGGACACTTCAATGAGCAGTTCTTC. Translating gives CASRVRLFAGHFNEQFF.

This clonotype has more than one count but fewer than ten. The chain carries TRBV6-4 and TRBJ2-1, with no clear D. CDR3 length equals 19 residues. Germline loops: CDR1 MRHNA, CDR2 SNTAGT. The V and J ends lost 6 bases and 0 bases respectively, with 24 bases between them. The CDR3 coding sequence is TGTGCCAGCAGGACAACCCACGAGCCTGGCGACGTCTCCTACAATGAGCAGTTCTTC. Its translation is CASRTTHEPGDVSYNEQFF.

Many counts were recorded for this clonotype. This rearrangement joins TRBV5-1 to TRBJ2-1, with 11 positions matching TRBD2. This CDR3 has 17 residues. Per germline, CDR1 SGHRS and CDR2 YFSETQ. The junction had 8 bases not matched to a gene; V was cut back by 0 bases and J by 6 bases. The CDR3 nucleotides are TGCGCCAGCAGCTTGGCCCCACTAGCGGGAGTACCCAATGAGCAGTTCTTC. Translating it yields CASSLAPLAGVPNEQFF.

This clonotype was found a few times. The CDR3: CATFGEPHHNEQFF. The CDR3 DNA sequence: TGTGCCACATTCGGGGAGCCTCATCACAATGAGCAGTTCTTC. The chain carries TRBV25-1 and TRBJ2-1; tentatively, D is TRBD2 (5 bases). Germline V gene lookup returns CDR1 MGHDK and CDR2 SYGVNS. With 10 bases removed from V and 5 bases from J, the gap between germline ends came to 18 bases. The CDR3 totals 14 residues.

This clonotype was recorded a few times. As DNA, the CDR3 is TGCAGTGCTCCACAGGGGGCCGCAGATACGCAGTATTTT. Encoded protein: CSAPQGAADTQYF. The V gene is TRBV20-1, the J gene TRBJ2-3, with TRBD1 matching 9 bases. CDR3 length: 13 residues. The V gene end was trimmed by 5 bases and the J gene end by 4 bases; junction bases not matched to a gene: 4. Per the germline V gene, CDR1 is DFQATT and CDR2 is SNEGSKA (reference sequence).

This clonotype was detected only a few times. The chain joins TRBV5-1 to TRBJ2-2; a possible D gene is TRBD2 (5 bases). The V end was cut by 2 bases, the J end by 4 bases, with 12 bases between. The CDR3 consists of 15 residues. CDR1 is SGHRS, CDR2 YFSETQ, per germline. CDR3 region: CASSFELLGTGELFF. The CDR3 coding sequence is TGCGCCAGCAGCTTTGAGCTACTAGGCACCGGGGAGCTGTTTTTT.

In its sample, this clonotype was seen a few times. The chain uses TRBV11-2 and TRBJ2-1, with 11 nucleotides matching TRBD2. This CDR3 spans 14 amino acids. CDR1 SGHAT and CDR2 FQNNGV come from the germline V gene. V trimming: 5 bases; J trimming: 7 bases; junction bases outside the gene matches: 4. The CDR3 loop is CASSLTSGANEQFF. Here the CDR3 DNA reads TGTGCCAGCAGCCTGACTAGCGGGGCAAATGAGCAGTTCTTC.

This clonotype was detected a few times. The chain joins TRBV4-3 to TRBJ2-7; 12 nucleotides agree with TRBD2. The CDR3 loop spans 17 amino acids. The V gene's germline CDR1 is LGHNA and CDR2 YSLEER. V lost 4 bases to trimming and J lost 5 bases; unmatched junction nucleotides: 12. CDR3 bases: TGCGCCAGCAGCCCAACTTTGATACTAGCGGGAGGCGACGAGCAGTACTTC. Translated, it gives CASSPTLILAGGDEQYF.

This sequence joins TRBV4-1 and TRBJ2-2; 12 nucleotides align to TRBD2. Germline V gives CDR1 MGHRA, CDR2 YSYEKL. This CDR3 comprises 17 residues. V dropped 5 bases and J dropped 4; count of bases not matched to a gene: 8. The CDR3 DNA reads as TGCGCCAGCAGCGGACTAGCGGGGTCTCGAGGCACCGGGGAGCTGTTTTTT. This gives the protein CASSGLAGSRGTGELFF.

In this sample, this clonotype turned up a few times. The gene calls are TRBV18 and TRBJ1-3, with D tentatively TRBD1 (6 bases). Trimming pared 3 bases from V and 0 bases from J, leaving 12 bases between. The CDR3 is made up of 16 amino acids. The germline V gene encodes CDR1 KGHSH and CDR2 LQKENI. DNA for the CDR3: TGTGCCAGCTCACCTCTTGCAGGGGTCTCTGGAAACACCATATATTTT. Its protein is CASSPLAGVSGNTIYF.